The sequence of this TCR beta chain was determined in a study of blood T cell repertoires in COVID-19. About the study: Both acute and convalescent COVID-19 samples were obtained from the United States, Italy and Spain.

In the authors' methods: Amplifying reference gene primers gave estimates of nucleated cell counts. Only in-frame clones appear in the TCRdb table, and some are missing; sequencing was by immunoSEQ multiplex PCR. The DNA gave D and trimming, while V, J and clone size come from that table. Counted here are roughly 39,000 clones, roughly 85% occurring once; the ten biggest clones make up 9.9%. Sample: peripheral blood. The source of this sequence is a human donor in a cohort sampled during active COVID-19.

The CDR3 loop reads CAGPPGDYSNQPQHF. The CDR3 coding sequence is TGTGCCGGACCGCCCGGGGATTATAGCAATCAGCCCCAGCATTTT. This chain uses TRBV3-1 (or the pseudogene TRBV3-2) with TRBJ1-5; D gene unclear. V was cut by 11 bases and J by 0 bases, with 17 bases left in between. This CDR3 is built from 15 residues. CDR1 is LGHDT, CDR2 YNNKEL, per germline (reference sequence).